Listed below are T cell receptor beta chains from one sample, sequenced in a study of shared T cell receptors in the human thymus. TCRdb's copy holds only in-frame clones and misses some; the assay was immunoSEQ multiplex PCR. The data hold roughly 700,000 clones, with around nine tenths observed a single time. A further study also used this sample, focusing on human thymus T cells.

Material for sequencing was thymocytes. The receptors here all came from a boy under three years old with a congenital heart defect. CDR3s include the opening cysteine and the closing phenylalanine or tryptophan. Each record gives: V gene, CDR3 length, J gene, D gene, clone size, CDR3 protein, CDR3 DNA. A D gene is named only where the DNA matches it firmly. A clone size is listed for some rows: how often the clone was seen (once, few, many), or a class if it is expanded.

TRBV6-5	15	TRBJ2-3	NA	NA	CASSPEAGCTDTQYF	TGTGCCAGCAGCCCGGAGGCGGGATGCACAGATACGCAGTATTTT
TRBV27	14	TRBJ2-1	NA	NA	CASSLPLATHEQFF	TGTGCCAGCAGTTTGCCATTAGCGACTCATGAGCAGTTCTTC
TRBV28	19	TRBJ2-1	TRBD2	NA	CASSSQGLAALSSYNEQFF	TGTGCCAGCAGTTCCCAGGGACTAGCCGCCCTGAGCTCCTACAATGAGCAGTTCTTC
TRBV19	17	TRBJ2-1	TRBD1	NA	CASSIAGGDPPDNEQFF	TGTGCCAGTAGTATAGCAGGGGGCGATCCCCCCGACAATGAGCAGTTCTTC
TRBV30	17	TRBJ1-2	TRBD1	once	CAWIGDRGRRGDYGYTF	TGTGCCTGGATAGGGGACAGGGGAAGACGGGGAGACTATGGCTACACCTTC
TRBV28	15	TRBJ2-7	NA	NA	CASTPQTSQAYEQYF	TGTGCCAGCACCCCACAGACTAGTCAGGCCTACGAGCAGTACTTC
TRBV6-6	15	TRBJ1-3	TRBD1	few	CASSPDRDHGNTIYF	TGTGCCAGCAGCCCCGACAGGGATCATGGAAACACCATATATTTT
TRBV4-1	16	TRBJ2-1	NA	NA	CASSQEAGRAYNEQFF	TGCGCCAGCAGCCAAGAAGCTGGCAGGGCTTACAATGAGCAGTTCTTC
TRBV28	16	TRBJ1-5	NA	NA	CASSFRRGPIKWPQHF	TGTGCCAGCAGTTTTCGGAGGGGCCCCATTAAATGGCCCCAGCATTTT
TRBV19	17	TRBJ1-4	TRBD1	NA	CASTTGQSVATNEKLFF	TGTGCCAGTACCACGGGACAGTCTGTTGCAACTAATGAAAAACTGTTTTTT
TRBV14	18	TRBJ2-1	TRBD2	NA	CASSRDLLAGVPYNEQFF	TGTGCCAGCAGCCGGGACTTACTAGCGGGAGTCCCCTACAATGAGCAGTTCTTC
TRBV5-6	17	TRBJ2-1	TRBD2	NA	CASSLGTSGIEGNEQFF	TGTGCCAGCAGCCTAGGGACTAGCGGGATTGAAGGCAATGAGCAGTTCTTC
TRBV29-1	13	TRBJ2-3	TRBD1	NA	CSVQGASDEAQYF	TGCAGCGTACAGGGGGCGAGCGATGAGGCGCAGTATTTT
TRBV27	14	TRBJ2-6	NA	NA	CASTRGAGANVLTF	TGTGCCAGCACCCGGGGAGCTGGGGCCAACGTCCTGACTTTC
TRBV6-6	14	TRBJ2-2	NA	NA	CASMGREWGGELFF	TGTGCCAGCATGGGACGGGAGTGGGGCGGGGAGCTGTTTTTT
TRBV4-3	17	TRBJ1-3	TRBD1	NA	CASSRRTGSGAGNTIYF	TGCGCCAGCAGCCGTCGGACAGGGTCGGGGGCTGGAAACACCATATATTTT
TRBV20-1	11	TRBJ2-2	NA	NA	CSAGYSGELFF	TGCAGTGCTGGCTACAGCGGGGAGCTGTTTTTT
TRBV29-1	16	TRBJ2-1	TRBD2	NA	CSVGRTSGRSSDEQFF	TGCAGCGTTGGCCGGACTAGCGGGAGGAGTTCGGATGAGCAGTTCTTC
TRBV5-4	15	TRBJ2-1	TRBD2	NA	CASSRTSGSNYEQFF	TGTGCCAGCAGCCGTACTAGCGGGAGTAACTATGAGCAGTTCTTC
TRBV7-9	17	TRBJ2-3	TRBD2	NA	CASSSPRLAGITDTQYF	TGTGCCAGCAGCTCCCCTCGACTAGCGGGGATCACAGATACGCAGTATTTT
TRBV10-2	13	TRBJ1-5	TRBD1	few	CAATTGDNQPQHF	TGCGCCGCAACGACAGGGGACAATCAGCCCCAGCATTTT
TRBV30	11	TRBJ1-2	NA	NA	CAWSVYRGYTF	TGTGCCTGGAGTGTATACCGGGGCTACACCTTC
TRBV27	18	TRBJ1-5	TRBD1	NA	CASSPLPGQVRQGQPQHF	TGTGCCAGCAGTCCCCTCCCGGGACAGGTTAGGCAGGGTCAGCCCCAGCATTTT
TRBV5-1	16	TRBJ2-3	TRBD2	NA	CASSLGGRATTDTQYF	TGCGCCAGCAGCTTGGGAGGGAGGGCCACCACAGATACGCAGTATTTT
TRBV4-2	17	TRBJ2-3	TRBD2	NA	CASSQEPPSGEADTQYF	TGTGCCAGCAGCCAAGAGCCCCCTAGCGGAGAGGCAGATACGCAGTATTTT
TRBV9	13	TRBJ1-2	TRBD1	NA	CASSAGGLYGYTF	TGTGCCAGCAGCGCAGGGGGCCTCTATGGCTACACCTTC
TRBV30	14	TRBJ1-3	NA	NA	CAWSRTPSGNTIYF	TGTGCCTGGAGTAGGACACCCTCTGGAAACACCATATATTTT
TRBV10-1	16	TRBJ2-1	NA	NA	CASSERTGDPYNEQFF	TGCGCCAGCAGTGAGCGGACGGGAGACCCCTACAATGAGCAGTTCTTC
TRBV2	11	TRBJ2-5	NA	NA	CASSRQETQYF	TGTGCCAGCAGCCGGCAAGAGACCCAGTACTTC
TRBV5-1	15	TRBJ2-7	NA	NA	CASRVLAKSTYEQYF	TGCGCCAGCAGGGTTCTAGCTAAATCAACCTACGAGCAGTACTTC
TRBV4-1	16	TRBJ2-7	NA	NA	CASSLTNRGGTYEQYF	TGCGCCAGCAGCCTTACTAATCGAGGGGGAACCTACGAGCAGTACTTC
TRBV7-9	15	TRBJ1-1	NA	NA	CASSLFTAPETEAFF	TGTGCCAGCAGCTTATTTACCGCCCCGGAGACTGAAGCTTTCTTT
TRBV5-1	17	TRBJ2-3	NA	NA	CASSLVRGGPRTDTQYF	TGCGCCAGCAGCTTGGTGCGGGGCGGGCCTCGCACAGATACGCAGTATTTT
TRBV7-9	15	TRBJ2-7	TRBD1	NA	CASSPRDRDPYEQYF	TGTGCCAGCAGCCCCCGGGACAGGGACCCCTACGAGCAGTACTTC
TRBV28	14	TRBJ1-5	NA	NA	CASSPSGVGQPQHF	TGTGCCAGCAGTCCCTCGGGGGTGGGTCAGCCCCAGCATTTT
TRBV5-1	16	TRBJ2-7	NA	NA	CASSPWLVADTYEQYF	TGCGCCAGCAGCCCCTGGTTGGTAGCGGATACCTACGAGCAGTACTTC